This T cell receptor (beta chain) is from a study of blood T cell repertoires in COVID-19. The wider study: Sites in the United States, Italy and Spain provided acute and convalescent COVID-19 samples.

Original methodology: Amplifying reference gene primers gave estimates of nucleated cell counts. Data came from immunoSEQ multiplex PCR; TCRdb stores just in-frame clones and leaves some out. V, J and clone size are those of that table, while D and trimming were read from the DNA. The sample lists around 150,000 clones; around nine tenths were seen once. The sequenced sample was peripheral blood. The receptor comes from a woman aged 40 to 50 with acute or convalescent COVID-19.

CDR3 coding DNA: TGTGCCAGCAGCTTCAAACGGGGAAACACCGGGGAGCTGTTTTTT. This gives the protein CASSFKRGNTGELFF. This chain joins TRBV7-2 and TRBJ2-2; D might be TRBD2 (5 bases). The CDR3 runs 15 residues. The V end was cut by 3 bases, the J end by 2 bases, with 10 bases between. Germline V gives CDR1 SGHTA, CDR2 FQGNSA.